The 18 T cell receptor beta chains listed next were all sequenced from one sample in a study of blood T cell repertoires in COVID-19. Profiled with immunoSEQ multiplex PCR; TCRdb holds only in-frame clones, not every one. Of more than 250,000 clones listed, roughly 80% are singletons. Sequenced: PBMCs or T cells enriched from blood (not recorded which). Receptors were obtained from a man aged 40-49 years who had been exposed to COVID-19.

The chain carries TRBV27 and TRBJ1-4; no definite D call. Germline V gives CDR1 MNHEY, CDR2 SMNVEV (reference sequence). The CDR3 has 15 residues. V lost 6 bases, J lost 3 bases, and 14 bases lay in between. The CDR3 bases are TGTGCCAGCAGGCGGGATAGATTACCTAATGAAAAACTGTTTTTT. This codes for CASRRDRLPNEKLFF.

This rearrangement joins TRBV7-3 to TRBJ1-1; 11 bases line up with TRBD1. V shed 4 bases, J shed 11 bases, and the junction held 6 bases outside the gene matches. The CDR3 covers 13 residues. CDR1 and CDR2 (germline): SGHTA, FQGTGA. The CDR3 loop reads CASSSDRGRAAFF. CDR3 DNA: TGTGCCAGCAGCTCGGACAGGGGGCGCGCGGCTTTCTTT.

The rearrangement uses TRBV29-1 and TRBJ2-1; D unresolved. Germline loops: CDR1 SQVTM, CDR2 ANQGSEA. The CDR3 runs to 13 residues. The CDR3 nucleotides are TGCACCGTGGAAAGTAGCTCCTACAATGAGCAGTTCTTC. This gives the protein CTVESSSYNEQFF.

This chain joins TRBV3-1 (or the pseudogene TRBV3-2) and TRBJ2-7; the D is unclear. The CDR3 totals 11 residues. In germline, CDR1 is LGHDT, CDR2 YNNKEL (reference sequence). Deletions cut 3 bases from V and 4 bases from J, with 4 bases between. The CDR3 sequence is CASSQQYEQYF. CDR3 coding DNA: TGTGCCAGCAGCCAGCAGTACGAGCAGTACTTC.

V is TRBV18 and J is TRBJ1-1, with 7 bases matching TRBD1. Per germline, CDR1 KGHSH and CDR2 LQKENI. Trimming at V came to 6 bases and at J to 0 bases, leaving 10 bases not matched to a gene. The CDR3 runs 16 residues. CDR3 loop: CASSPKTGQLNTEAFF. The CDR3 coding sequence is TGTGCCAGCTCTCCAAAAACGGGACAGCTGAACACTGAAGCTTTCTTT. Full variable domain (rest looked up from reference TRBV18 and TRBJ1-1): NAGVMQNPRHLVRRRGQEARLRCSPMKGHSHVYWYRQLPEEGLKFMVYLQKENIIDESGMPKERFSAEFPKEGPSILRIQQVVRGDSAAYFCASSPKTGQLNTEAFFGQGTRLTVV.

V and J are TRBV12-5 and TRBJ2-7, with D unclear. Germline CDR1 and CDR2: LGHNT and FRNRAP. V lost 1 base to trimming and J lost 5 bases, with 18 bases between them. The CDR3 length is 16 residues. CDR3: CASGLAVARQLNEQYF. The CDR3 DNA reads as TGTGCTAGTGGTTTGGCGGTAGCCCGTCAGCTTAACGAGCAGTACTTC.

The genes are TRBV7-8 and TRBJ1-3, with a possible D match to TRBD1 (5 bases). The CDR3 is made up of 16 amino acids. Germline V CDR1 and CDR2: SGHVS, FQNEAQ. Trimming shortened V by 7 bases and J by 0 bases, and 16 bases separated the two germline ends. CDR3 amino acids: CASTRGPGASGNTIYF. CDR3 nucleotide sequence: TGTGCCAGCACCCGGGGACCGGGAGCCTCTGGAAACACCATATATTTT.

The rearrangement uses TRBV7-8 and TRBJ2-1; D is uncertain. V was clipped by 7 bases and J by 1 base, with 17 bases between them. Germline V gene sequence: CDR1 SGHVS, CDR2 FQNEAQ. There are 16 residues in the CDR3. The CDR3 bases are TGTGCCAGCACCCCTTACTCACGAGGATCCTACAATGAGCAGTTCTTC. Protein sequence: CASTPYSRGSYNEQFF.

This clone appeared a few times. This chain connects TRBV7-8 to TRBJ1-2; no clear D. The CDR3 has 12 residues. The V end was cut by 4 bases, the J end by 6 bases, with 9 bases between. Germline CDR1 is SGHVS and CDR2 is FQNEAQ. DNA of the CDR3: TGTGCCAGCAGCTACCGGGATAATGGCTACACCTTC. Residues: CASSYRDNGYTF.

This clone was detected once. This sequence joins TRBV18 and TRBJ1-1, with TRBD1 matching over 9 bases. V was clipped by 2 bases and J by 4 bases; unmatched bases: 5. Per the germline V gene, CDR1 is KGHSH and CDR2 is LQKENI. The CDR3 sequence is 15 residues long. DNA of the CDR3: TGTGCCAGCTCACCAACAGGGGGCGGTAGCACTGAAGCTTTCTTT. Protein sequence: CASSPTGGGSTEAFF.

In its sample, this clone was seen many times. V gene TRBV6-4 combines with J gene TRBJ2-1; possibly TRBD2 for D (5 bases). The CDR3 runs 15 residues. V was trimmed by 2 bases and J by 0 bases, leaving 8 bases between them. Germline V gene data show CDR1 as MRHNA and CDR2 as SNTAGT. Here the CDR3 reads CASSDRAGSYNEQFF. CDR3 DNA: TGTGCCAGCAGTGACCGGGCGGGCTCCTACAATGAGCAGTTCTTC.

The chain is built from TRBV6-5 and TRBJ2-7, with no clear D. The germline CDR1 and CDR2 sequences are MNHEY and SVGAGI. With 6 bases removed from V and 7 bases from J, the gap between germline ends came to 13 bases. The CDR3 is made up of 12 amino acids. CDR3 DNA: TGTGCCAGCAGGAATCAAAGACAAGAGCAGTACTTC. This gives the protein CASRNQRQEQYF.

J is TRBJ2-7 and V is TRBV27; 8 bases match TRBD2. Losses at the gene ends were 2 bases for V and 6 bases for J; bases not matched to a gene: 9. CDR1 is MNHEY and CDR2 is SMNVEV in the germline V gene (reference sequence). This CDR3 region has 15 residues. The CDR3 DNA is TGTGCCAGCAGTTTACCCGGACTAGCTGCTTCCGAGCAGTACTTC. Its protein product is CASSLPGLAASEQYF.

CDR3 sequence reads: CASSMADSFGEQYF. As DNA, the CDR3 is TGTGCCAGTAGTATGGCCGACTCCTTCGGCGAGCAGTACTTC. The chain links TRBV19 to TRBJ2-7, with D uncertain. The ends were cut back, 3 bases at V and 6 bases at J, with 15 bases in the middle. Per the germline V gene, CDR1 is LNHDA and CDR2 is SQIVND (reference sequence). The CDR3 extends over 14 amino acids. The full variable domain, its missing parts supplied by reference TRBV19 and TRBJ2-7, is DGGITQSPKYLFRKEGQNVTLSCEQNLNHDAMYWYRQDPGQGLRLIYYSQIVNDFQKGDIAEGYSVSREKKESFPLTVTSAQKNPTAFYLCASSMADSFGEQYFGPGTRLTVT.

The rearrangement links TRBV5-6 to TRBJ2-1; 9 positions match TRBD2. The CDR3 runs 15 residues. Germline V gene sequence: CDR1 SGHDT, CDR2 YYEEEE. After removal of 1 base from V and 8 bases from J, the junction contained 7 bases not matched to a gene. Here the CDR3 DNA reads TGTGCCAGCAGCTTGCTCCCTAGCGGGATCCATGAGCAGTTCTTC. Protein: CASSLLPSGIHEQFF.

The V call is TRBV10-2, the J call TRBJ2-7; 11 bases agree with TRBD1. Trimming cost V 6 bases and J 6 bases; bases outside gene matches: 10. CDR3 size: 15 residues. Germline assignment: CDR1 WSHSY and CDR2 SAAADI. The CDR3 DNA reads TGCGCCAGCAGAACATTCGGACAGGGGGCTTTCGAGCAGTACTTC. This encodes CASRTFGQGAFEQYF.

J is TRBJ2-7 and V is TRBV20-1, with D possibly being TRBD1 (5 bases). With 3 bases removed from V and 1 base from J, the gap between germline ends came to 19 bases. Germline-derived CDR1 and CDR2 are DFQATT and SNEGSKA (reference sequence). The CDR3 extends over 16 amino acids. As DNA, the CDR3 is TGCAGTGCTAGTTCGCTATGGCAGGGAAGATCCTACGAGCAGTACTTC. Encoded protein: CSASSLWQGRSYEQYF.

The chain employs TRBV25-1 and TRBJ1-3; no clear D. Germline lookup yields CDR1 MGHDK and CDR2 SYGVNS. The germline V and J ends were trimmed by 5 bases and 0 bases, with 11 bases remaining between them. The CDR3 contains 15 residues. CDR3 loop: CASSQASSSGNTIYF. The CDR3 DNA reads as TGTGCCAGCAGTCAGGCCAGTAGCTCTGGAAACACCATATATTTT. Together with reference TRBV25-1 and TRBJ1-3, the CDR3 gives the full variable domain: EADIYQTPRYLVIGTGKKITLECSQTMGHDKMYWYQQDPGMELHLIHYSYGVNSTEKGDLSSESTVSRIRTEHFPLTLESARPSHTSQYLCASSQASSSGNTIYFGEGSWLTVV.